This T cell receptor (beta chain) was captured by sequencing in a study of T cell changes during pregnancy in multiple sclerosis. Only in-frame clones appear in the TCRdb table, and some are missing; sequencing was by immunoSEQ multiplex PCR. The sample lists 60,000 or so clones, around 91% seen once, with approximately 2.3% in the top ten. CDR3 size: 13 residues. The clonotype comes from a female donor in good health, enrolled as a control in a pregnancy study. Specimen: peripheral blood, collected in the second trimester of pregnancy. The chain is built from TRBV21-1 and TRBJ1-2; TRBD1, as called in the table, went unchecked against the DNA. TRBV21-1 is a pseudogene locus. The CDR3 region has the DNA TGTGCCAGCAGCAAAGCGGTAAACAATGGCTACACCTTC. Translated: CASSKAVNNGYTF.